This paragraph covers one T cell receptor beta chain sequence. This clone appeared once. The antigen this receptor binds is unknown. Qualities for individual bases were not recorded, and no much larger clone is one base off. The data stem from a study of T cells in lung cancer brain metastases (dated by TCRdb to the late 2010s). With regard to the full study: Most of the roughly 20 patients had a history of tobacco use, with a median of about 44 pack-years. Of the approximately 20 patients, around 17 received no interval therapy between resection of the primary and resection of the metastasis. A median interval of about a year was observed between acquisition of the primary and brain metastasis specimens. TCR beta CDR3 repertoires were compared between fully resected primary non-small cell lung cancers and paired brain metastases. A cohort of about 20 patients was included, from whom 40 or so specimens were contributed, with one primary lung lesion and one brain metastasis obtained from each patient. The median age of the patients at first diagnosis was roughly 56 years, and the group included roughly nine males and 11 to 12 females. Primary and metastatic specimens both had an average DNA integrity number of roughly 4, with no significant difference between the two sites.

Patients had resection either for delayed recurrence of a solitary brain metastasis or for synchronous oligometastatic disease. To avoid including cancers other than NSCLC, any patient with a history of multiple malignancies was excluded. Tumor areas were macrodissected from roughly 5 deparaffinized approximately 9.6 um unstained sections, using marked H&E slides as a guide. All specimens were formalin-fixed and paraffin-embedded (FFPE). The AllPrep DNA/RNA FFPE Kit was used for extraction of genomic DNA. CDR1 and CDR2, looked up from the germline V gene, are SGHRS and YFSETQ. V is cut by 3 bases and J by 7 bases, and the space between the germline ends is 15 bases. The CDR3 runs 14 residues from the cysteine to the phenylalanine. The CDR3 DNA has 42 bases and is translated from base 1. What the authors observed across the whole study: Most clones were found to be lesion-specific, and limited overlap was observed between paired lesions (mean Morisita index 0.23). Brain metastases had significantly fewer unique productive clones than paired primaries (median around 1,500 versus 5,000). The study could not control for the effects of preoperative corticosteroids on T cell infiltration in brain metastases. In brain metastases, the ten most abundant clones accounted for a significantly larger fraction of the repertoire than in primaries, a finding that suggests clonal expansion. Retrieval of the complete infiltrating T cell repertoire may have been prevented by DNA fragmentation in FFPE samples.

Each sample received roughly 2 to 4.92 ug of genomic DNA as input, and the DNA input was kept equal within each pair of samples. TCR beta libraries were built with the immunoSEQ hsTCRbeta Kit using multiplexed V and J gene primers in two PCR steps. The pooled libraries, together with positive and negative controls, were sequenced on an Illumina MiSeq running a 100-cycle paired-end protocol. The authors' analysis ran thus. Raw data were processed by the immunoSEQ vendor into normalized, annotated TCR beta repertoire reports. Richness was counted as unique clones by nucleotide sequence, and total richness was extrapolated with the iChao1 and Efron-Thisted estimators. Paired lesions were characterized and compared using Pielou's evenness, Simpson's index, top-ten clone proportional abundance, and the Morisita overlap index. What TCRdb holds here is the immuneACCESS table cut down to in-frame rearrangements. Part of the clones is not present; checked against another copy, under half of the missing clones reflect an unresolved V gene, and the others are unexplained. The V and J calls and clone size were taken over from that table, and D and trimming were inferred from the DNA. This sample lists about 2,900 clones; about 85% were detected once. The ten largest make up around 7.2% of the sample.

The TCR was taken from a woman aged 60-75 years with non-small cell lung cancer. Sequencing used tumor tissue from the primary lung tumor. Read against the paper, the sample's cell subset or site label means: primary lung cancer lesion. Rearrangement joined TRBV5-1 to TRBJ2-3; the D gene is perhaps TRBD1, on 6 matching bases. The CDR3 region has the sequence CASSSDRARNTQYF. DNA sequence: TGCGCCAGCAGCTCGGACAGAGCAAGGAATACGCAGTATTTT. Reference TRBV5-1 and TRBJ2-3 genes cover what lies past the CDR3, so the full variable domain is KAGVTQTPRYLIKTRGQQVTLSCSPISGHRSVSWYQQTPGQGLQFLFEYFSETQRNKGNFPGRFSGRQFSNSRSEMNVSTLELGDSALYLCASSSDRARNTQYFGPGTRLTVL.